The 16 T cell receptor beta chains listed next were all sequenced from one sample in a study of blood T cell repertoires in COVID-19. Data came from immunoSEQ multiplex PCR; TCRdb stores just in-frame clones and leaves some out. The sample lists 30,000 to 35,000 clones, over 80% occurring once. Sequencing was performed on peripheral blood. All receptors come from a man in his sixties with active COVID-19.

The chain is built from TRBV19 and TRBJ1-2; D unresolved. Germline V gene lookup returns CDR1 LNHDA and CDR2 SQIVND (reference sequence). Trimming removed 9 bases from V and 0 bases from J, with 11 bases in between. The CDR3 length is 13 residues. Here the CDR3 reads CASSPLANYGYTF. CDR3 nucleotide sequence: TGTGCCAGCTCGCCCTTAGCTAACTATGGCTACACCTTC.

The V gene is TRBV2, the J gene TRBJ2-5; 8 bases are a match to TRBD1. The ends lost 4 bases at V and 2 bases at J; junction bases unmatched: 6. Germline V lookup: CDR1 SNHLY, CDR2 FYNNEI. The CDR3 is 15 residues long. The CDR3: CASSVDRGIQETQYF. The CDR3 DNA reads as TGTGCCAGCAGTGTAGACAGGGGAATACAAGAGACCCAGTACTTC.

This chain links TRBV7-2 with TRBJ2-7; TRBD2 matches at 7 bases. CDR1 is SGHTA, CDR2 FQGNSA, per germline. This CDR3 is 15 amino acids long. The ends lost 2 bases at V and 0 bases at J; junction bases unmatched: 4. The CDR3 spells CASSLLAVPSYEQYF. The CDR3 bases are TGTGCCAGCAGCTTACTAGCGGTCCCCTCCTACGAGCAGTACTTC.

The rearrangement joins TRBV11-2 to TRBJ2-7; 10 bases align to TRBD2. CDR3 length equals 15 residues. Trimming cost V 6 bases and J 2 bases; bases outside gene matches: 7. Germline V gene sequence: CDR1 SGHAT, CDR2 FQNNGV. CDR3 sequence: CASRRAGGGPYEQYF. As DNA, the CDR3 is TGTGCCAGCAGGCGAGCGGGAGGGGGGCCCTACGAGCAGTACTTC.

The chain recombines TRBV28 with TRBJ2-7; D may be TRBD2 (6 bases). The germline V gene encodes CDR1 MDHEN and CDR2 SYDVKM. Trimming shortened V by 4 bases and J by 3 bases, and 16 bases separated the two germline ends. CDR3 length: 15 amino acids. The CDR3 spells CASSSSSGDLYEQYF. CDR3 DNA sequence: TGTGCCAGCAGTTCCAGTAGCGGAGACCTCTACGAGCAGTACTTC.

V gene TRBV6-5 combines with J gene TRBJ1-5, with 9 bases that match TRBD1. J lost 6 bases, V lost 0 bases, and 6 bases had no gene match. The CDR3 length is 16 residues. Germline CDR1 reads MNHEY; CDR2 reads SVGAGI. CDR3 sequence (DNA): TGTGCCAGCAGTTACTCCTGGACAGGGGAAGGTCAGCCCCAGCATTTT. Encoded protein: CASSYSWTGEGQPQHF.

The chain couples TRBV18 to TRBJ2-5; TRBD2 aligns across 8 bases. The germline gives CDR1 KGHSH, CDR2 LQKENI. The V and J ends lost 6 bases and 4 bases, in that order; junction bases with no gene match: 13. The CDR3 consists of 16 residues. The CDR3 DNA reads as TGTGCCAGCTCGCCCACTCTGGGACTAGGTATAGAGACCCAGTACTTC. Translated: CASSPTLGLGIETQYF.

In DNA form, the CDR3 reads TGTGCCAGCAGTCGAACGGGACTAGAGAACCAAGAGACCCAGTACTTC. It encodes CASSRTGLENQETQYF. V usage is TRBV6-6 and J usage is TRBJ2-5, with 8 positions matching TRBD2. The trim removed 5 bases at V and 0 bases at J, leaving 8 bases unmatched. The CDR3 contains 16 residues. In germline, CDR1 is MNHNY, CDR2 SVGAGI (reference sequence).

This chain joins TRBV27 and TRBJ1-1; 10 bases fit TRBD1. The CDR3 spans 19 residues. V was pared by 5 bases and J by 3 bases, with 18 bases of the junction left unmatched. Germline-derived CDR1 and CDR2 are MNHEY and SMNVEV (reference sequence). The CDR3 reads CASSPNRKTGGLLDTEAFF. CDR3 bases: TGTGCCAGCAGTCCCAATAGAAAGACAGGGGGCTTGTTGGACACTGAAGCTTTCTTT.

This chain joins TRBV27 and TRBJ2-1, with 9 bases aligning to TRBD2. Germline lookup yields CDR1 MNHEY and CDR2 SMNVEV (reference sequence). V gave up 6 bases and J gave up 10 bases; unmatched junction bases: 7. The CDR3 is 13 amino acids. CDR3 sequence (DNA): TGTGCCAGCAGCGGTAGCGGGAGTGGCGAGCAGTTCTTC. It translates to CASSGSGSGEQFF.

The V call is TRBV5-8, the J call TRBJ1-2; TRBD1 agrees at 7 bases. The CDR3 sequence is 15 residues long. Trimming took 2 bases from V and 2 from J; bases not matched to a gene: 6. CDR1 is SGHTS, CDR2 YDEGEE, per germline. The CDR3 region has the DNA TGTGCCAGCAGCTTCATAATAGGGGGCAACTATGGCTACACCTTC. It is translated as CASSFIIGGNYGYTF.

The CDR3 region has the DNA TGTGCCAGCAGACCCGACAGGAACTCTGGAAACACCATATATTTT. The encoded protein is CASRPDRNSGNTIYF. The chain couples TRBV28 to TRBJ1-3; D might be TRBD1 (6 bases). The germline V gene encodes CDR1 MDHEN and CDR2 SYDVKM. V dropped 6 bases and J dropped 0 bases, with 12 bases sitting between them. CDR3 size: 15 residues.

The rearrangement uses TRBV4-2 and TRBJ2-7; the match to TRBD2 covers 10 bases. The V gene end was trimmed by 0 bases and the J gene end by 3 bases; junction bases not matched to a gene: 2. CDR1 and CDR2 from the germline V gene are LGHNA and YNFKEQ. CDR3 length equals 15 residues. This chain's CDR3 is CASSQELAGGYEQYF. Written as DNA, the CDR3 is TGTGCCAGCAGCCAAGAGTTAGCGGGAGGCTACGAGCAGTACTTC.

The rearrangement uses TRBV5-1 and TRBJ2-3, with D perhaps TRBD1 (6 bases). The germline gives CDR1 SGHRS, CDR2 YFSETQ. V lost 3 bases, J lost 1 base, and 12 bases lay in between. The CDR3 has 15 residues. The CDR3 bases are TGCGCCAGCAGCTCCAGGGGTGTGGGCACAGATACGCAGTATTTT. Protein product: CASSSRGVGTDTQYF. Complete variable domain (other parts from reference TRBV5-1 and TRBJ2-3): KAGVTQTPRYLIKTRGQQVTLSCSPISGHRSVSWYQQTPGQGLQFLFEYFSETQRNKGNFPGRFSGRQFSNSRSEMNVSTLELGDSALYLCASSSRGVGTDTQYFGPGTRLTVL.

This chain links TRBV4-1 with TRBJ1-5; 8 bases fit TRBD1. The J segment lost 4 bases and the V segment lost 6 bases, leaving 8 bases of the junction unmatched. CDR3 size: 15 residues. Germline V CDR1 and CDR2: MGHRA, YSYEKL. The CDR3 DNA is TGCGCCAGCAGACGCGACAGGGGACCTAATCAGCCCCAGCATTTT. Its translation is CASRRDRGPNQPQHF.

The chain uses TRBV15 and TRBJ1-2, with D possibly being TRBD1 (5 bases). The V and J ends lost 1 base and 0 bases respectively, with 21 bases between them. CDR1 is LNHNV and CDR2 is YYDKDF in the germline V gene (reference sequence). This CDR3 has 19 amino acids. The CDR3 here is CATSRALGQNLNPNYGYTF. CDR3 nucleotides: TGTGCCACCAGCAGAGCGCTGGGGCAGAACCTAAACCCTAACTATGGCTACACCTTC.